The T cell receptor (beta chain) described here comes from a study of response to subunit inactivated influenza vaccine. Study findings and constraints: Only a handful of new T cells, the authors suggested, are recruited with each seasonal influenza vaccination.

Between the trimmed V and J ends, which lost 5 bases and 0 bases, there was a span of 9 bases. The CDR3 is 14 amino acids. TCRdb analysed the RT-PCR reads with MiXCR anew, one entry per CDR3 protein. The data show about half a million distinct CDR3 sequences, around 9.9% seen once. Worth noting for this clonotype: No antigen is known for it.

The sequenced sample was PBMCs from blood, obtained about 40 days after vaccination. The rearrangement links TRBV12-3 or TRBV12-4 to TRBJ2-3; D is unclear. The sequence was collected from a man aged 45-65 years who received an inactivated influenza vaccine. CDR3 in DNA: TGTGCCAGCAGTCCGGACGTAAGCACAGATACGCAGTATTTT. It is translated as CASSPDVSTDTQYF.